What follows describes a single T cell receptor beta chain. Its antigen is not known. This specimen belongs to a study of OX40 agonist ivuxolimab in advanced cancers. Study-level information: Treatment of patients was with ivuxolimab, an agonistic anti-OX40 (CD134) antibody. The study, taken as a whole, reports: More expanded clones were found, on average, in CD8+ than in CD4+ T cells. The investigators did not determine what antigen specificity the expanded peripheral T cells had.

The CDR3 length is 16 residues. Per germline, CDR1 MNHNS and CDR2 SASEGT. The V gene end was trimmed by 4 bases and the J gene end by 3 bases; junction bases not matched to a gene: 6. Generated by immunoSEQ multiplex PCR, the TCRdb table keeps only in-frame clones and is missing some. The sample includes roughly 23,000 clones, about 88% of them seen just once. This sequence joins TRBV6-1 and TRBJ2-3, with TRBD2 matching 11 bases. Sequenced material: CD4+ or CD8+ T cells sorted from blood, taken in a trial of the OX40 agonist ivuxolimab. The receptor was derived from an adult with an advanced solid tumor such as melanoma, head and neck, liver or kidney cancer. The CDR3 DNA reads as TGTGCCAGCAGTGTGCTAGCGGGAGGATCGACAGATACGCAGTATTTT. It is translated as CASSVLAGGSTDTQYF.